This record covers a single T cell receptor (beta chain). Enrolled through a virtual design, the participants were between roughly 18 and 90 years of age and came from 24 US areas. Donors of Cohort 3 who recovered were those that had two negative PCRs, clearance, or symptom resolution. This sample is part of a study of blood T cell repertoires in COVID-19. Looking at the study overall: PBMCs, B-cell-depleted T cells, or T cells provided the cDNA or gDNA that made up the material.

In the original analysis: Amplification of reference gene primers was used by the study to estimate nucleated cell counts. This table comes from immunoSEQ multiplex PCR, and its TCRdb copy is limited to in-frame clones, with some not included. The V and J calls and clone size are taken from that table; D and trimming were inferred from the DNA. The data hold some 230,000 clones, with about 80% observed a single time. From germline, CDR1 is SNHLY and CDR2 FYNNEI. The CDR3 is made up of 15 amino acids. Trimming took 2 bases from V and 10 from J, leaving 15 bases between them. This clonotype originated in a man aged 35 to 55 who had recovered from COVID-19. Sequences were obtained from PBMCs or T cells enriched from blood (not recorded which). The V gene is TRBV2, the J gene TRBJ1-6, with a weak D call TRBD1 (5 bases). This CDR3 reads CASSEYRQGGSPLHF. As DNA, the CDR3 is TGTGCCAGCAGTGAATATAGGCAGGGAGGATCACCCCTCCACTTT. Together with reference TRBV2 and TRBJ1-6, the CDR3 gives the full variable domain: EPEVTQTPSHQVTQMGQEVILRCVPISNHLYFYWYRQILGQKVEFLVSFYNNEISEKSEIFDDQFSVERPDGSNFTLKIRSTKLEDSAMYFCASSEYRQGGSPLHFGNGTRLTVT.